This T cell receptor (beta chain) was found in a study of OX40 agonist ivuxolimab in advanced cancers. Study information: Patients received ivuxolimab, an intravenous treatment, every 2 weeks at 0.01 to 10 mg/kg. From 23 to 79 years was the age range, with a mean of 60 years, and roughly 80% were male. Overall study findings and caveats: Part of the nonresponder group also had normalized T-cell clonal expansion that was low. Compared with CD4+, CD8+ T cells on average had more expanded clones.

A note on this clone: As yet, its antigen is unknown.

Looked up from germline, CDR1 is SGHRS and CDR2 is YFSETQ. The V end lost 0 bases, the J end lost 3 bases, and 7 bases lay between the germline ends. The CDR3 length is 13 residues. Assay used: immunoSEQ multiplex PCR; TCRdb lists only in-frame clones, some missing. The sample yields more than 60,000 clones, 85% to 95% seen once. This sequence originates from an adult with an advanced solid tumor such as melanoma, head and neck, liver or kidney cancer. Sample: CD4+ or CD8+ T cells sorted from blood, taken in a trial of the OX40 agonist ivuxolimab. This sequence joins TRBV5-1 and TRBJ2-7; TRBD1 might be the D (5 bases). In DNA, the CDR3 is TGCGCCAGCAGCTTGGCCAGGGACTACGAGCAGTACTTC. Residues: CASSLARDYEQYF.